This T cell receptor (beta chain) was recovered during a study of cytomegalovirus exposure and HLA in healthy donors (dated by TCRdb to 2016 to 2017). Looking at the study overall: According to an earlier analysis of 550 to 700 of the donors, about 179 million T cells yielded 95 million to 140 million unique TCR beta sequences and approximately 300 Gb of sequence data. An early release covering roughly 600 HLA-typed donors comprised about 300 gigabases of sequencing data and tens of millions of unique TCR sequences. Of the approximately 400 genotyped donors, 70% to 90% were placed in the genetic ancestry cluster associated with self-reported Caucasian donors. Typing coverage varied by locus: about 629-630 donors for A, B, C, DRB1 and DQB1; some 520 for DQA1; approximately 570 for DPA1; 450 to 480 for DPB1. To predict cytomegalovirus infection status, the study brought together high-throughput TCR immunosequencing, statistical association of individual TCRs with disease status, and machine learning. On average, 235,054 unique TCR beta nucleotide sequences were sequenced per donor among some 420 genotyped donors of the cohort, with roughly 18% of those sequences being non-productive. In an earlier analysis of 500 to 650 of the donors, high-throughput TCR beta sequencing was used to judge whether each TCR beta V gene segment behaved as functional or pseudogenic. A later analysis re-analyzed previously published TCR beta repertoires from about 730 donors and added high-resolution HLA genotyping to study TCR occurrence patterns. Both class I and class II loci were covered by HLA typing, at four-digit resolution. Besides the first cohort of about 730 subjects, a separate validation cohort made up of over a hundred different subjects was used. Every repertoire in the discovery cohort had been generated on one and the same sequencing platform. In the later analysis, no new phenotypic data were used to find candidate immune exposures; instead, reliance was placed on TCR beta sequences and their occurrence across donors. Donor age, sex, ethnicity and CMV serostatus were compiled alongside the repertoire data. The study aimed to test whether cataloging public T cell receptors could reveal signatures of past pathogen exposure. Four or five DR-DQ haplotypes were handled as single units for association and clustering because linkage in the cohort was strong. The study used immunosequencing to profile the T cell repertoires of around 600 subjects and linked those repertoires to cytomegalovirus serostatus. Genome-wide SNP genotypes for about 65% of the roughly 670 donors were used in a later genetic analysis, which treated that subset as a discovery cohort.

Looking up the germline V gene yields CDR1 MNHEY and CDR2 SVGAGI. Clipping removes 8 bases from V and 5 bases from J, with 8 as the unmatched junction base count. The cysteine opens and the phenylalanine closes a CDR3 of 13 amino acids. Only the CDR3 region is kept as DNA, spanning 39 bases read in frame from base 1. Libraries were built with the immunoSEQ multiplex PCR assay. For the multiplex PCR, a mixture combining 60 forward primers for TCR Vbeta segments and 13 reverse primers for TCR Jbeta segments was used. The CDR3 region of rearranged TCR beta genes was amplified from genomic DNA with a multiplex PCR assay. The amplified TCR beta libraries were sequenced on the Illumina HiSeq System as 87-base-pair reads. As for how the authors treated the data: A later analysis counted 75 million to 100 million unique TCR beta chains across the 600 to 850 repertoires, and some 11 million of these chains were shared by at least two donors. A nearest-neighbor algorithm error-corrected the raw reads and collapsed the reads into unique sequences, merging closely related sequences to remove PCR and sequencing errors. V, D and J gene segments were assigned by aligning CDR3 sequences to IMGT reference sequences. Each retained sequence needed at least a six-nucleotide match to both a V gene segment and a J gene segment. A rearrangement was called productive if the CDR3 had no stop codons and remained in frame with V and J, and every other rearrangement was called non-productive. CDR3 was defined according to IMGT convention as the region running from the second conserved V-encoded cysteine to the conserved J-encoded phenylalanine. Sequences without an unambiguous match to a single V gene segment were excluded from the earlier analysis of about 630 of the donors. An earlier analysis of 587 of the donors called V segments functional above 56.7% productive rearrangements and segregating when the between-donor standard deviation exceeded 5%. A statistical classification framework was developed to diagnose cytomegalovirus status using the catalog of TCR beta chain sequences. In a later analysis, TCR nucleotide sequences were compared against IMGT/GENE-DB human TR gene sequences so that V and J genes could be assigned. Using the TCRdist pipeline, a later analysis assigned CDR3 sequences along with most-parsimonious VDJ recombination scenarios. In a later analysis, each TCR beta chain was defined by its CDR3 amino acid sequence together with its V-gene family, and reads lacking a unique V-gene family were excluded. To address suspected cross-contamination and a sequencing artifact, a later analysis removed around 590 highly shared, low-generation-probability nucleotide sequences. A later analysis calculated a clonal expansion index for each public chain from normalized within-repertoire ranks of inferred template counts. In a later analysis, generation probabilities were computed with a VDJ recombination model fitted to out-of-frame rearrangements, and the resulting probabilities were checked against IGoR. In a later analysis, hypergeometric tests were used to score TCR-TCR, TCR-HLA and TCR-CMV co-occurrence, with a repertoire-size bias correction applied to TCR pairs. In a later analysis, false discovery rates were estimated by permuting HLA or CMV assignments 20 times. In a later analysis, co-occurring TCRs were grouped using DBSCAN, and TCRdist sequence similarity was added for clustering within HLA-allele-positive subsets. Repertoires with fewer than 30,000 or more than 120,000 public chains were left out of co-occurrence clustering, as were about five repertoires with anomalous nucleotide sharing. TCRdb obtained this table from immuneACCESS and retained in-frame rearrangements with V and J assigned. These tables miss some clones; where compared with another copy, unresolved V genes account for less than half of the shortfall, and the remainder is unexplained. Clone size and the V and J calls come from that table; the DNA yielded D and trimming. The sample table records 150,000 to 200,000 clones; over 60% of these occur just once. The ten largest account for 1.5% to 2% of the sample.

Overall study outcomes, separate from this receptor: In a later genetic analysis, fewer N-insertions in productive TCRs were reported among donors in an Asian-associated ancestry cluster than the roughly 640-donor mean. When HLA alleles, especially DR and DQ, strongly co-occurred, TCR associations were difficult to assign to individual alleles. A later analysis found that HLA-associated TCR beta chains were more clonally expanded and had lower generation probabilities than equally common non-associated chains. In a later genetic analysis, a missense DCLRE1C variant was associated with V-gene and J-gene trimming of TCR beta chains, and the association was replicated in an independent cohort. Linkage disequilibrium might explain the correlated functional status among segregating V segments, but an unknown experimental factor could not be excluded. A cluster of highly shared sequence variants was judged likely to represent a technical artifact of the sequencing pipeline. In a later analysis, several top co-occurrence clusters were reported to appear linked to parvovirus B19, influenza, CMV and Epstein-Barr virus. The presence/absence analyses assumed that sequencing depth was roughly uniform across donors, and that assumption may not be true. In vitro tests confirmed that a few of the cytomegalovirus-associated TCR beta chains recognize cytomegalovirus antigens. The cohort was sequenced for TCR beta chains only, and without alpha or paired-chain data the features that could be detected were limited. In a later analysis, about 17,000 TCR beta sequences were associated with specific HLA alleles at a false discovery rate of 0.05. Cytomegalovirus status was reported to be diagnosed by the classifier with high specificity and sensitivity in both the original and validation cohorts. Because HLA typing was unavailable for some donors at each locus, only the typed subset was used in association tests. Broadly in line with IMGT annotations, most TCR beta V segments showed up in productive rearrangements about 90% or about 30% of the time in an earlier analysis of several hundred of the donors. Most CMV-associated TCR beta chains appeared to be HLA-restricted in a later analysis, and the HLA associations seemed to be driven largely by CMV exposure. In a later analysis, the rate of TCR association differed among HLA loci, with DRB1 alleles having the most associated TCRs and HLA-C alleles having the fewest. A further reported finding was that TCR beta sequences accurately predicted the HLA-A and HLA-B alleles for most subjects in the first cohort. Immune exposure information for the cohort was limited to CMV serostatus. Because the 87-base-pair reads could not distinguish some IMGT-functional V segments, including TRBV6-2 and TRBV6-3, those segments were excluded. While some public TCRs were present in many individuals, most TCR sequences turned up only very rarely across donors. The authors suggested that the approach could potentially be generalized to other disease states and immunological phenotypes. In the study, around 150 TCR beta chains were listed as associated with cytomegalovirus. Because counts were too low, roughly 16 rarely observed V segments, including chromosome 9 orphons, were left out of the earlier analysis of 500 to 750 of the donors.

The cohort was made up of 666 healthy bone marrow donors. Cohort members were all nominally healthy when sampled, although unrecorded immune exposures were likely present. The donor tested CMV seronegative, placing the donor among the 350 to 400 seronegative members of the cohort. A peripheral blood sample was provided by each donor, and peripheral blood mononuclear cells were used for TCR beta sequencing. Genomic DNA extraction from the blood cell samples was performed with the Qiagen DNeasy Blood Extraction Kit. This clone has a single count. Its binding antigen is unknown. No base quality values were provided; no much bigger clone lies one nucleotide off.

Sequences were obtained from PBMCs. The rearrangement combines TRBV6-5 with TRBJ1-1; 7 junctional bases match TRBD1. The sequence came from a man younger than 35 in good health and CMV-seronegative. The DNA sequence is given as TGTGCCAGCCAGGACAGGAGGGAGACTGAAGCTTTCTTT. This translates into CASQDRRETEAFF.